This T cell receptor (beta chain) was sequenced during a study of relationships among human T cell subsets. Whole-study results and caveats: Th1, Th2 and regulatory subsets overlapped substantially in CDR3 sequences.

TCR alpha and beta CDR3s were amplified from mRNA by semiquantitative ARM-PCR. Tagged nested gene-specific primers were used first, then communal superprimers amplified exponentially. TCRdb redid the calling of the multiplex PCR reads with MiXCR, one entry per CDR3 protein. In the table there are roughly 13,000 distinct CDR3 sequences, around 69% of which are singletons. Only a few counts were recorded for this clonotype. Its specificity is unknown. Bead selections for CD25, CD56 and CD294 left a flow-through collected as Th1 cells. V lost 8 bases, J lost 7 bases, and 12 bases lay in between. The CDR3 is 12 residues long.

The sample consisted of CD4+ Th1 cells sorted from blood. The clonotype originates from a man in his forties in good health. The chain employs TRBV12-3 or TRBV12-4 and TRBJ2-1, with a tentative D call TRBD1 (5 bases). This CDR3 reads CASGALGNEQFF. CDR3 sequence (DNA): TGTGCCAGCGGGGCGCTAGGTAATGAGCAGTTCTTC.